The clone carrying this T cell receptor beta chain was picked up many times. Amplified TCR beta CDR3 regions were obtained using RNA transcripts as template. First-round RT-PCR with HTBI primers preceded a second-round multiplex PCR. Using its own MiXCR run on the multiplex PCR reads, TCRdb lists one record per CDR3 protein. Of 650,000 to 900,000 distinct CDR3 sequences detected, roughly two fifths appear once; the ten largest clones hold roughly 45%. After removal of 1 base from V and 0 bases from J, the junction contained 7 bases not matched to a gene. Germline assignment: CDR1 SEHNR and CDR2 FQNEAQ (reference sequence). The CDR3 contains 17 residues. The data originate from a study of Graves' ophthalmopathy and Graves' hyperthyroidism. Study overall: At initial diagnosis, peripheral blood was obtained, and this preceded any treatment.

Patients were excluded if they had other autoimmune diseases or uncontrolled infections, and likewise if pregnancy or lactation applied. Establishment of the diagnosis relied upon clinical symptoms, serum thyroxine, TRAb, thyroid ultrasound and orbital computed tomography. It was from roughly 10 ml of fresh peripheral blood that the PBMCs came. Sequences were obtained from peripheral blood. The TCR originated in an adult man with Graves' ophthalmopathy. This chain uses TRBV7-9 with TRBJ2-7; TRBD2 aligns across 9 bases. CDR3 sequence (DNA): TGTGCCAGCAGCTTAGGCGCTAGCGGGATCAGCTCCTACGAGCAGTACTTC. As protein: CASSLGASGISSYEQYF.